This is a list of T cell receptor beta chains from one sample in a study of blood T cell repertoires in COVID-19. Measured with immunoSEQ multiplex PCR; TCRdb has only the in-frame clones, and not every one. The table shows about 20,000 clones, with approximately 90% occurring only once. Sequencing input: PBMCs or T cells enriched from blood (not recorded which). These receptors were collected from a woman between 25 and 40 years old who had recovered from COVID-19. Both conserved end residues are part of each CDR3. The D gene is left open where the match is weak. For some rows the clone size is stated as once, few or many, or as a class when expanded; others skip it.

V gene,J gene,clone size,D gene,CDR3 protein,CDR3 DNA
TRBV4-1,TRBJ1-4,few,NA,CASSQEGWRTNEKLFF,TGCGCCAGCAGCCAAGAAGGGTGGAGGACTAATGAAAAACTGTTTTTT
TRBV28,TRBJ2-2,once,NA,CASGLGENTGELFF,TGTGCCAGCGGGTTGGGCGAGAACACCGGGGAGCTGTTTTTT
TRBV5-4,TRBJ2-7,NA,NA,CASSFGQNPEQYF,TGTGCCAGCAGTTTTGGACAGAACCCCGAGCAGTACTTC
TRBV11-1,TRBJ1-1,NA,NA,CANSPRGKAFF,TGTGCCAACTCTCCAAGGGGTAAAGCTTTCTTT
TRBV30,TRBJ2-7,NA,TRBD1,CAWSGIDRGGEQYF,TGTGCCTGGAGCGGTATTGACAGGGGCGGGGAGCAGTACTTC
TRBV28,TRBJ2-1,NA,NA,CASSKRNEQFF,TGTGCCAGCAGTAAGAGGAATGAGCAGTTCTTC
TRBV2,TRBJ2-1,NA,TRBD1,CASSDGWDLRDRIGHEQFF,TGTGCCAGCAGTGACGGGTGGGATCTCCGGGACAGAATAGGCCATGAGCAGTTCTTC
TRBV4-1,TRBJ2-7,NA,NA,CASSQDRVRGEQYF,TGCGCCAGCAGCCAAGATCGGGTACGGGGAGAGCAGTACTTC
TRBV27,TRBJ2-1,NA,TRBD1,CASSPPTGQGGNEQFF,TGTGCCAGCAGTCCGCCGACGGGACAGGGAGGGAATGAGCAGTTCTTC
TRBV20-1,TRBJ2-1,once,TRBD2,CSASGLAGDEQFF,TGCAGTGCTAGTGGACTAGCGGGGGACGAGCAGTTCTTC
TRBV10-3,TRBJ2-2,NA,TRBD1,CAISDSGQPNTGELFF,TGTGCCATCAGTGATTCGGGACAGCCGAACACCGGGGAGCTGTTTTTT
TRBV28,TRBJ1-2,NA,NA,CASTTSGIYGYTF,TGTGCCAGCACTACTAGCGGCATCTATGGCTACACCTTC
TRBV2,TRBJ1-4,few,TRBD1,CASRGTGEKLFF,TGTGCCTCCAGGGGGACGGGGGAAAAACTGTTTTTT
TRBV14,TRBJ2-1,NA,NA,CASRPGVSYNEQFF,TGTGCCAGCCGTCCAGGGGTATCCTACAATGAGCAGTTCTTC
TRBV4-3,TRBJ1-6,NA,NA,CASSQERYSPLHF,TGCGCCAGCAGCCAAGAGCGCTATTCACCCCTCCACTTT
TRBV24-1,TRBJ1-2,NA,NA,CATSDFRTAYGYTF,TGTGCCACCAGTGATTTTCGGACAGCATATGGCTACACCTTC
TRBV2,TRBJ2-5,once,TRBD1,CASSDGTGGQETQYF,TGTGCCAGCAGTGACGGGACAGGGGGCCAAGAGACCCAGTACTTC
TRBV6-5,TRBJ1-6,once,TRBD1,CASTDGQAPPLHF,TGTGCCAGCACCGACGGACAGGCCCCACCCCTCCACTTT
TRBV30,TRBJ2-6,NA,TRBD1,CAWTGTGLTGANVLTF,TGTGCCTGGACCGGGACAGGGTTAACTGGGGCCAACGTCCTGACTTTC
TRBV24-1,TRBJ1-2,NA,NA,CATIQTRGGGYGYTF,TGTGCCACCATTCAAACCCGGGGAGGAGGCTATGGCTACACCTTC
TRBV29-1,TRBJ1-1,NA,TRBD1,CSVIGGDRDTEAFF,TGCAGCGTTATTGGGGGGGACAGGGACACTGAAGCTTTCTTT
TRBV5-6,TRBJ2-3,NA,TRBD1,CASSEGQGAVTQYF,TGTGCCAGCAGCGAGGGACAGGGGGCAGTTACGCAGTATTTT
TRBV5-1,TRBJ1-1,once,NA,CASSFDRQGTEAFF,TGCGCCAGCAGTTTCGACAGGCAGGGTACTGAAGCTTTCTTT
TRBV9,TRBJ2-5,NA,TRBD2,CASSVDPSGGALETQYF,TGTGCCAGCAGCGTAGATCCTAGCGGGGGGGCCTTAGAGACCCAGTACTTC
TRBV5-1,TRBJ1-1,once,TRBD1,CASSLQGTTEAFF,TGCGCCAGCAGTTTACAGGGGACCACTGAAGCTTTCTTT
TRBV2,TRBJ1-5,NA,TRBD1,CASTGQGLSGPQHF,TGTGCCAGCACCGGACAGGGGCTAAGTGGACCCCAGCATTTT
TRBV5-1,TRBJ2-3,NA,TRBD2,CASSLAGASGDTQYF,TGCGCCAGCAGCTTGGCCGGCGCTAGCGGGGATACGCAGTATTTT
TRBV30,TRBJ2-7,NA,NA,CAWSVREQYF,TGTGCCTGGAGTGTCCGCGAGCAGTACTTC
TRBV10-3,TRBJ2-7,NA,TRBD1,CAIRETRPGQNYEQYF,TGTGCCATCAGAGAAACGCGACCGGGACAGAACTACGAGCAGTACTTC
TRBV7-2,TRBJ1-2,NA,NA,CASSQSWATYGYTF,TGTGCCAGCAGCCAGAGTTGGGCCACTTATGGCTACACCTTC
TRBV6-4,TRBJ2-1,NA,TRBD2,CASSGQGGNEQFF,TGTGCCAGCAGTGGCCAGGGAGGGAATGAGCAGTTCTTC
TRBV12-5,TRBJ2-5,NA,TRBD2,CASGPGGDQETQYF,TGTGCTAGTGGTCCCGGGGGGGACCAAGAGACCCAGTACTTC
TRBV28,TRBJ2-1,NA,NA,CASPPTVLSYNEQFF,TGTGCCAGCCCCCCGACAGTCCTCTCCTACAATGAGCAGTTCTTC
TRBV6-5,TRBJ1-1,NA,NA,CASSPWGGNTEAFF,TGTGCCAGCAGTCCTTGGGGCGGGAACACTGAAGCTTTCTTT
TRBV19,TRBJ1-3,NA,NA,CASSIGGPGNTIYF,TGTGCCAGTAGTATAGGAGGGCCTGGAAACACCATATATTTT
TRBV6-2/TRBV6-3,TRBJ2-7,NA,NA,CASSWTRPTIEQYF,TGTGCCAGCAGCTGGACAAGACCTACGATAGAGCAGTACTTC
TRBV5-6,TRBJ1-3,NA,NA,CASSPTYSGNTIYF,TGTGCCAGCAGCCCAACTTACTCTGGAAACACCATATATTTT
TRBV28,TRBJ1-2,NA,NA,CASTPVPYGYTF,TGTGCCAGCACCCCCGTCCCGTATGGCTACACCTTC
TRBV5-1,TRBJ2-5,NA,NA,CASSLMAQAGQETQYF,TGCGCCAGCAGCTTGATGGCGCAAGCAGGCCAAGAGACCCAGTACTTC
TRBV5-4,TRBJ1-2,once,NA,CASSYRDLIYGYTF,TGTGCCAGCAGCTACAGGGATTTAATCTATGGCTACACCTTC
TRBV10-3,TRBJ2-1,NA,TRBD2,CAIGGGGTYNEQFF,TGTGCCATCGGTGGGGGGGGTACCTACAATGAGCAGTTCTTC
TRBV3-1/TRBV3-2,TRBJ1-4,NA,TRBD1,CASSDRGTNEKLFF,TGTGCCAGCAGCGACAGGGGCACTAATGAAAAACTGTTTTTT
TRBV19,TRBJ1-3,few,TRBD1,CASIGTGGFSGNTIYF,TGTGCCAGTATCGGGACAGGGGGTTTCTCTGGAAACACCATATATTTT
TRBV6-2/TRBV6-3,TRBJ1-5,once,TRBD1,CASSYYRGLSNQPQHF,TGTGCCAGCAGCTACTACAGGGGGCTCAGCAATCAGCCCCAGCATTTT